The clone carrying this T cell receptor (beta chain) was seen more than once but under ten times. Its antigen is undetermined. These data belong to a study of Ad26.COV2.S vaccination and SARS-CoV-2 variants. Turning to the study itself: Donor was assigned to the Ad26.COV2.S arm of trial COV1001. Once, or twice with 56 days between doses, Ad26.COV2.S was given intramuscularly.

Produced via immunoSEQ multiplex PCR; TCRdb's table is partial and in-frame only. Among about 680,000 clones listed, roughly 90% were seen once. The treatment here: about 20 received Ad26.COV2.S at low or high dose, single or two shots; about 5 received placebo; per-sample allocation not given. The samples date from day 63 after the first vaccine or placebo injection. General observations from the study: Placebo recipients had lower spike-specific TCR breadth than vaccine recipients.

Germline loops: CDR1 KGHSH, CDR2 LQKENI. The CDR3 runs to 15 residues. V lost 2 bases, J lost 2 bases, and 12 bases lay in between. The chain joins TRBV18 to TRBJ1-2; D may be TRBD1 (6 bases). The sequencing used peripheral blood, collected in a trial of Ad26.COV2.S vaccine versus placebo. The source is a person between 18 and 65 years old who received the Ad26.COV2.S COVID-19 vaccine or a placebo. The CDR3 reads CASSPWAGENYGYTF. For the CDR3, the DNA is TGTGCCAGCTCACCATGGGCAGGGGAAAACTATGGCTACACCTTC.